Following are 29 T cell receptor beta chains from one sample sequenced in a study of glioma-infiltrating T cells. TCR alpha and beta CDR3 regions were amplified from RNA using iRepertoire nested multiplex PCR. TCRdb itself ran the multiplex PCR reads through MiXCR, one entry per CDR3 protein. This table has approximately 88,000 distinct CDR3 sequences, around 23% appearing once. Sequencing used glioma tissue, nonneoplastic brain tissue, or PBMCs (not recorded which). The receptor set was obtained from a human donor with low-grade glioma or glioblastoma, undergoing nonglioma brain surgery, or in good health (not recorded which).

This clonotype has a count of ten or more. The rearrangement links TRBV20-1 to TRBJ2-1, with D perhaps assigned TRBD1 or TRBD2 (6 bases each). V was cut by 6 bases and J by 0 bases, with 15 bases left in between. The CDR3 totals 15 residues. The germline CDR1 and CDR2 sequences are DFQATT and SNEGSKA (reference sequence). CDR3 region: CSAQAGGHSYNEQFF. CDR3 DNA: TGCAGTGCCCAGGCTGGGGGGCACTCCTACAATGAGCAGTTCTTC.

This clonotype was detected only once. One base away lies a much larger clone, so this may be a sequencing read error. The chain links TRBV7-9 to TRBJ2-5, with 10 bases matching TRBD2. Trimming removed 5 bases from V and 3 bases from J; junction bases left unmatched: 3. This CDR3 contains 14 residues. Germline V gives CDR1 SEHNR, CDR2 FQNEAQ (reference sequence). The DNA for the CDR3 is TGTGCCAGCAGCCACGGACTAGCGGAAGAGACCCAGTACTTC. Amino acids: CASSHGLAEETQYF.

On this clonotype itself: One base away lies a much larger clone, so this may be a sequencing read error. The chain combines TRBV12-3 or TRBV12-4 with TRBJ1-1, with a tentative D call TRBD1 (5 bases). This CDR3 is built from 14 residues. The V gene lost 3 bases and the J gene lost 3 bases, with 11 bases spanning the gap. The CDR3 loop reads CASSLGLQDTEAFF. The DNA for the CDR3 is TGTGCCAGCAGTTTGGGACTCCAGGACACTGAAGCTTTCTTT.

The J gene is TRBJ1-1, the V gene TRBV18; the match to TRBD1 covers 8 bases. CDR1 and CDR2 (germline): KGHSH, LQKENI. Trimming took 5 bases from V and 6 from J; bases not matched to a gene: 8. The length of the CDR3 is 14 residues. For the CDR3, the DNA is TGTGCCAGCTCAGAGGGACAGGCAAGCTCTGAAGCTTTCTTT. It translates to CASSEGQASSEAFF.

This clonotype has a handful of counts. The V and J genes are TRBV11-2 and TRBJ2-7, with D hard to call. Germline lookup yields CDR1 SGHAT and CDR2 FQNNGV. The CDR3 runs 11 residues. V lost 2 bases, J lost 4 bases, and 3 bases lay in between. The CDR3 sequence: CASSLLYEQYF. The CDR3 DNA reads TGTGCCAGCAGCTTACTTTACGAGCAGTACTTC.

The chain links TRBV7-6 to TRBJ1-4; TRBD1 aligns across 8 bases. V shed 1 base, J shed 7 bases, and the junction held 5 bases outside the gene matches. The CDR3 is made up of 15 amino acids. CDR1 SGHVS and CDR2 FNYEAQ come from the germline V gene. CDR3 sequence: CASSLGGDRFEKLFF. The CDR3 DNA follows: TGTGCCAGCAGCTTAGGCGGGGACAGGTTTGAAAAACTGTTTTTT. Together with reference TRBV7-6 and TRBJ1-4, the CDR3 gives the full variable domain: GAGVSQSPRYKVTKRGQDVALRCDPISGHVSLYWYRQALGQGPEFLTYFNYEAQQDKSGLPNDRFSAERPEGSISTLTIQRTEQRDSAMYRCASSLGGDRFEKLFFGSGTQLSVL.

This clonotype was found many times. The gene calls are TRBV2 and TRBJ1-1; 7 bases line up with TRBD1. Germline V gene lookup returns CDR1 SNHLY and CDR2 FYNNEI. CDR3 length: 14 residues. V dropped 6 bases and J dropped 1; count of bases not matched to a gene: 5. This chain's CDR3 is CASRRGLGNTEAFF. CDR3 coding DNA: TGTGCCAGCAGAAGGGGGCTGGGGAACACTGAAGCTTTCTTT.

The chain is built from TRBV6-1 and TRBJ1-3, with unresolved D. This CDR3 is 12 amino acids long. Germline-derived CDR1 and CDR2 are MNHNS and SASEGT. V was trimmed by 5 bases and J by 5 bases, leaving 7 bases between them. CDR3 DNA sequence: TGTGCCAGCAGTAAGGAAAGAAACACCATATATTTT. Translation: CASSKERNTIYF.

In its sample, this clonotype was seen many times. The V gene is TRBV5-1, the J gene TRBJ1-1; 8 bases map to TRBD1. Germline V gene data show CDR1 as SGHRS and CDR2 as YFSETQ. J gave up 6 bases and V 4 bases, and 8 bases lay outside the gene matches. The CDR3 runs 14 residues. The CDR3 DNA reads TGCGCCAGCAGCGGATGGACAGGGTCTTCTGAAGCTTTCTTT. This translates into CASSGWTGSSEAFF.

This clonotype was detected once. A much larger clone lies one base from this, so it may be a read error. The chain carries TRBV7-2 and TRBJ2-3; D gene unclear. This CDR3 comprises 13 residues. The V gene lost 5 bases and the J gene lost 6 bases, with 12 bases spanning the gap. Germline V gives CDR1 SGHTA, CDR2 FQGNSA. The CDR3: CASSAPLADTQYF. Written as DNA, the CDR3 is TGTGCCAGCAGCGCGCCTCTTGCCGATACGCAGTATTTT.

The J gene is TRBJ1-5, the V gene TRBV3-1; D is undetermined. The length of the CDR3 is 17 residues. In germline, CDR1 is LGHDT, CDR2 YNNKEL (reference sequence). Trimming cost V 1 base and J 7 bases, with 20 bases left between them. CDR3 sequence reads: CASSQGTGLAVWQPQHF. The CDR3 DNA reads as TGTGCCAGCAGCCAAGGAACGGGCCTCGCTGTCTGGCAGCCCCAGCATTTT.

Worth noting for this clonotype: A much larger clonotype is one base distant, so this may be a read error. This sequence joins TRBV20-1 and TRBJ2-5, with TRBD2 identical over 11 bases. CDR1 and CDR2 (germline): DFQATT, SNEGSKA (reference sequence). J was trimmed by 5 bases and V by 6 bases; bases with no gene match: 26. This CDR3 has 20 residues. In DNA, the CDR3 is TGCAGTGCCGAATCGCCGCCGATTACTAGCGGGAGACTCTCCGGTGAGACCCAGTACTTC. Its translation: CSAESPPITSGRLSGETQYF.

This chain links TRBV11-1 with TRBJ2-7, with 9 bases aligning to TRBD1. This CDR3 has 16 residues. The V gene's germline CDR1 is SGHAT and CDR2 FQDESV (reference sequence). V dropped 2 bases and J dropped 6; count of bases not matched to a gene: 11. The CDR3 coding sequence is TGTGCCAGCAGCTTACACCGGGACAGGGAGTTAGGCGAGCAGTACTTC. Protein: CASSLHRDRELGEQYF.

This clonotype was observed a few times. The V gene is TRBV29-1, the J gene TRBJ1-2; 8 bases are a match to TRBD1. CDR3 size: 15 residues. V shed 4 bases and J 2 bases; nucleotides not matched to a gene: 9. Germline CDR1 and CDR2: SQVTM and ANQGSEA. The CDR3 here is CSVASQGAVNYGYTF. In nucleotides, the CDR3 is TGCAGCGTTGCCTCGCAGGGGGCAGTCAACTATGGCTACACCTTC.

As regards this clonotype: Just one base apart from a much larger clone, this may be a read error. The chain is built from TRBV6-5 and TRBJ1-1; unclear D gene. The CDR3 loop spans 14 amino acids. Germline CDR1 MNHEY, CDR2 SVGAGI. V lost 3 bases and J 0 bases, leaving 8 bases between the germline ends. The DNA of the CDR3 is TGTGCCAGCAGTTATACAGCCCTGAACACTGAAGCTTTCTTT. Translating gives CASSYTALNTEAFF.

The table lists this clonotype with many counts. This chain connects TRBV18 to TRBJ1-3, with D maybe TRBD1 (5 bases). In germline, CDR1 is KGHSH, CDR2 LQKENI. The CDR3 has 14 amino acids. V was cut by 6 bases and J by 2 bases, with 11 bases left in between. CDR3 sequence (DNA): TGTGCCAGCTCCGGGACGGCGACTGGAAACACCATATATTTT. Translation gives CASSGTATGNTIYF.

This clonotype was picked up many times. This chain uses TRBV7-9 with TRBJ1-1; weak D call: TRBD1 (5 bases). This CDR3 region has 15 residues. Germline CDR1 and CDR2: SEHNR and FQNEAQ (reference sequence). V lost 5 bases to trimming and J lost 0 bases, with 13 bases between them. CDR3 DNA: TGTGCCAGCAGCGTGAAACAGGAGATGAACACTGAAGCTTTCTTT. It translates to CASSVKQEMNTEAFF. The full variable domain, rest sourced from reference TRBV7-9 and TRBJ1-1, is DTGVSQNPRHKITKRGQNVTFRCDPISEHNRLYWYRQTLGQGPEFLTYFQNEAQLEKSRLLSDRFSAERPKGSFSTLEIQRTEQGDSAMYLCASSVKQEMNTEAFFGQGTRLTVV.

The chain carries TRBV5-5 and TRBJ1-4, with D tentatively TRBD1 (6 bases). This CDR3 is built from 15 residues. Germline CDR1 and CDR2: SGHKS and YYEKEE (reference sequence). V was cut by 4 bases and J by 8 bases, with 18 bases left in between. CDR3 loop: CASSRGPGDQEKLFF. The DNA for the CDR3 is TGTGCCAGCAGCCGAGGTCCAGGGGACCAGGAAAAACTGTTTTTT.

Only a few counts were recorded for this clonotype. The chain links TRBV12-3 or TRBV12-4 to TRBJ2-5; the D gene could be TRBD1 or TRBD2 (6 bases each). V was trimmed by 5 bases and J by 5 bases, leaving 12 bases between them. This CDR3 spans 13 amino acids. The CDR3 reads CASSRLGGETQYF. The CDR3 nucleotides are TGTGCCAGCAGTCGACTAGGGGGGGAGACCCAGTACTTC.

This clonotype was seen a few times. The gene calls are TRBV7-8 and TRBJ1-6; D gene ambiguous. V was clipped by 4 bases and J by 0 bases, with 16 bases between them. This CDR3 contains 18 residues. CDR1 and CDR2 (germline): SGHVS, FQNEAQ. CDR3 coding DNA: TGTGCCAGCAGCTCAATTATTCCTTGGAGCTCCTATAATTCACCCCTCCACTTT. Amino acid sequence: CASSSIIPWSSYNSPLHF.

The chain recombines TRBV12-3 or TRBV12-4 with TRBJ2-7; the match to TRBD2 covers 13 bases. V gave up 4 bases and J gave up 7 bases; unmatched junction bases: 7. This CDR3 contains 15 residues. In nucleotides, the CDR3 is TGTGCCAGCAGTTCTCAACCGGGACTAGCGGGAGAGCAGTACTTC. Residues: CASSSQPGLAGEQYF.

This clonotype came up many times. The V and J genes are TRBV11-2 and TRBJ2-7, with 10 bases identical to TRBD2. CDR1 is SGHAT and CDR2 is FQNNGV in the germline V gene. V dropped 4 bases and J dropped 0; count of bases not matched to a gene: 9. This CDR3 contains 17 residues. The CDR3, as DNA: TGTGCCAGCAGCTATAGGATAGCGGGAGGATCCTCCTACGAGCAGTACTTC. This sequence encodes CASSYRIAGGSSYEQYF.

This clonotype was counted between two and nine times. This chain connects TRBV11-2 to TRBJ2-5, with 7 bases matching TRBD1. The CDR3 loop spans 14 amino acids. J gave up 2 bases and V 4 bases, and 4 bases lay outside the gene matches. Per the germline V gene, CDR1 is SGHAT and CDR2 is FQNNGV. CDR3 bases: TGTGCCAGCAGCTCCAACAGGGGACAAGAGACCCAGTACTTC. This translates into CASSSNRGQETQYF.

This clonotype was recorded many times. The chain combines TRBV6-1 with TRBJ2-7, with D maybe TRBD2 (5 bases). Trimming removed 1 base at V and 1 base at J, with 8 bases between. CDR1 is MNHNS and CDR2 is SASEGT in the germline V gene. This CDR3 region has 14 residues. The CDR3 protein is CASSEVRESYEQYF. CDR3 coding DNA: TGTGCCAGCAGTGAAGTTAGGGAGTCCTACGAGCAGTACTTC.

The chain couples TRBV5-4 to TRBJ2-3, with 11 bases that match TRBD2. J gave up 3 bases and V 7 bases, and 10 bases lay outside the gene matches. The length of the CDR3 is 16 residues. The germline CDR1 and CDR2 sequences are SGHNT and YYREEE (reference sequence). This CDR3 is CASAAGTSGLTDTQYF. CDR3 in DNA: TGTGCCAGCGCCGCCGGGACTAGCGGTTTGACAGATACGCAGTATTTT. The entire variable domain, with the rest obtained from reference TRBV5-4 and TRBJ2-3, is as follows: ETGVTQSPTHLIKTRGQQVTLRCSSQSGHNTVSWYQQALGQGPQFIFQYYREEENGRGNFPPRFSGLQFPNYSSELNVNALELDDSALYLCASAAGTSGLTDTQYFGPGTRLTVL.

With respect to this clonotype: This may arise from a read error, as a much more abundant clone is one base away. This CDR3 is CASSLSVPDTQYF. The CDR3 DNA sequence: TGTGCCAGCAGCCTCTCAGTTCCAGATACGCAGTATTTT. The chain has TRBV6-1 and TRBJ2-3; D ambiguous. Germline CDR1 is MNHNS and CDR2 is SASEGT. The ends were cut back, 6 bases at V and 4 bases at J, with 11 bases in the middle. There are 13 residues in the CDR3.

J is TRBJ2-1 and V is TRBV5-1, with no clear D. The V gene lost 5 bases and the J gene lost 0 bases, with 9 bases spanning the gap. There are 14 residues in the CDR3. Germline CDR1 SGHRS, CDR2 YFSETQ. The CDR3 reads CASRSDPSYNEQFF. The CDR3 nucleotides read TGCGCCAGCAGGTCCGACCCCTCCTACAATGAGCAGTTCTTC.

This clonotype was seen repeatedly, ten times or more. J is TRBJ2-5 and V is TRBV7-2; weak D call: TRBD2 (6 bases). This CDR3 is built from 13 residues. In germline, CDR1 is SGHTA, CDR2 FQGNSA. V lost 5 bases to trimming and J lost 4 bases, with 11 bases between them. CDR3 protein: CASSLREVETQYF. The CDR3 DNA follows: TGTGCCAGCAGCCTTAGGGAGGTAGAGACCCAGTACTTC. The entire variable domain, with the rest obtained from reference TRBV7-2 and TRBJ2-5, is as follows: GAGVSQSPSNKVTEKGKDVELRCDPISGHTALYWYRQSLGQGLEFLIYFQGNSAPDKSGLPSDRFSAERTGGSVSTLTIQRTQQEDSAVYLCASSLREVETQYFGPGTRLLVL.

This clonotype was observed at least ten times. The J gene is TRBJ1-1, the V gene TRBV6-1; D uncertain. Trimming removed 6 bases from V and 0 bases from J, with 17 bases in between. The length of the CDR3 is 16 residues. Germline V gives CDR1 MNHNS, CDR2 SASEGT. The CDR3 loop is CASSPWAVNMNTEAFF. The CDR3 region has the DNA TGTGCCAGCAGCCCATGGGCAGTAAATATGAACACTGAAGCTTTCTTT.